This TCR beta chain was profiled in a study of response to subunit inactivated influenza vaccine. TCRdb analysed the RT-PCR reads with MiXCR anew, one entry per CDR3 protein. This table has 250,000 to 350,000 distinct CDR3 sequences, 22% appearing once. For this clonotype: Its cognate antigen is unknown.

From germline, CDR1 is DFQATT and CDR2 SNEGSKA (reference sequence). Trimming removed 2 bases from V and 4 bases from J; junction bases left unmatched: 7. This CDR3 is 15 amino acids long. The study's findings and limits: There was a suggestion from the authors that each seasonal influenza vaccination recruits few new T cells.

The TCR sequence derives from a man between 50 and 75 years old who received an inactivated influenza vaccine. This chain uses TRBV20-1 with TRBJ1-5; 8 bases are a match to TRBD1. The sequences come from PBMCs from blood, collected 21 months after vaccination. The CDR3 region has the DNA TGCAGTGCTAGACCACAGGGGGTCCCTAATCAGCCCCAGCATTTT. Amino acids: CSARPQGVPNQPQHF.